These 10 T cell receptor beta chains originate from one sample sequenced in a study of blood T cell repertoires in COVID-19. This table comes from immunoSEQ multiplex PCR, and its TCRdb copy is limited to in-frame clones, with some not included. This table has 150,000 or so clones, around four fifths appearing once. Sample: PBMCs or T cells enriched from blood (not recorded which). The receptors shown here come from a woman between 50 and 59 years old who had recovered from COVID-19.

This clone was counted only a few times. The chain uses TRBV3-1 (or the pseudogene TRBV3-2) and TRBJ1-2; tentatively, D is TRBD1 (5 bases). V lost 5 bases and J 1 base, leaving 8 bases between the germline ends. Germline lookup yields CDR1 LGHDT and CDR2 YNNKEL (reference sequence). The CDR3 is 13 amino acids. CDR3 protein: CASSDQGNYGYTF. Here the CDR3 DNA reads TGTGCCAGCAGCGACCAGGGTAACTATGGCTACACCTTC.

The gene calls are TRBV5-4 and TRBJ2-1, with TRBD1 identical over 9 bases. V dropped 0 bases and J dropped 5; count of bases not matched to a gene: 6. The CDR3 contains 16 residues. In germline, CDR1 is SGHNT, CDR2 YYREEE (reference sequence). The CDR3 DNA reads as TGTGCCAGCAGCTTGGCCGGGACAGGGCCACACAATGAGCAGTTCTTC. This codes for CASSLAGTGPHNEQFF.

V usage is TRBV28 and J usage is TRBJ1-2; D possibly corresponds to TRBD1 (6 bases). The CDR3 extends over 15 amino acids. V lost 7 bases, J lost 2 bases, and 17 bases lay in between. Germline CDR1 reads MDHEN; CDR2 reads SYDVKM. CDR3 sequence: CASIPGGAWNYGYTF. The CDR3 DNA sequence: TGTGCCAGCATCCCGGGGGGGGCCTGGAACTATGGCTACACCTTC.

This CDR3 reads CASSYSLQYNEQFF. CDR3 coding DNA: TGTGCCAGCAGTTACTCCTTACAGTACAATGAGCAGTTCTTC. V and J are TRBV6-6 and TRBJ2-1, with no clear D. Germline CDR1 reads MNHNY; CDR2 reads SVGAGI (reference sequence). V lost 0 bases to trimming and J lost 4 bases, with 7 bases between them. The CDR3 has 14 amino acids.

The V gene is TRBV30, the J gene TRBJ1-6; D is perhaps TRBD1 (5 bases). The CDR3 totals 13 residues. The V gene lost 0 bases and the J gene lost 13 bases, with 13 bases spanning the gap. Germline CDR1 reads GTSNPN; CDR2 reads SVGIG (reference sequence). The CDR3 loop reads CAWSVTREGPLHF. The DNA of the CDR3 is TGTGCCTGGAGTGTAACCAGGGAAGGCCCCCTCCACTTT.

The chain has TRBV7-2 and TRBJ1-4; 8 nucleotides agree with TRBD1. Germline V gives CDR1 SGHTA, CDR2 FQGNSA. Trimming cost V 5 bases and J 8 bases; bases outside gene matches: 10. The CDR3 is 15 amino acids. CDR3 bases: TGTGCCAGCAGCCAAAAGCGGACAGGGAACGAAAAACTGTTTTTT. Amino acids: CASSQKRTGNEKLFF.

This clone was observed once. The chain carries TRBV4-2 and TRBJ1-1, with 7 bases that match TRBD1. Losses at the gene ends were 3 bases for V and 5 bases for J; bases not matched to a gene: 9. Germline V lookup: CDR1 LGHNA, CDR2 YNFKEQ. The CDR3 has 15 residues. The CDR3 is CASSHPHDRETEAFF. The DNA for the CDR3 is TGTGCCAGCAGCCATCCTCACGACAGGGAGACTGAAGCTTTCTTT.

The J gene is TRBJ2-3, the V gene TRBV11-3; 7 bases line up with TRBD2. V lost 3 bases to trimming and J lost 6 bases; unmatched junction nucleotides: 3. The V gene's germline CDR1 is SGHNT and CDR2 YENEEA. The CDR3 length is 13 residues. The CDR3 DNA sequence: TGTGCCAGCAGCTTGAGCGGGGTGGATACGCAGTATTTT. It encodes CASSLSGVDTQYF.

This clone turned up a few times. The chain has TRBV3-1 (or the pseudogene TRBV3-2) and TRBJ1-2, with 7 bases lining up with TRBD1. There are 14 residues in the CDR3. V lost 0 bases and J lost 4; bases outside the gene matches: 2. CDR1 LGHDT and CDR2 YNNKEL come from the germline V gene (reference sequence). For the CDR3, the DNA is TGTGCCAGCAGCCAAGATCGGGACAGCTATGGCTACACCTTC. This gives the protein CASSQDRDSYGYTF.

The chain carries TRBV2 and TRBJ2-2, with 7 nucleotides matching TRBD1. The CDR3 has 14 amino acids. Germline trimming cut 6 bases from V and 5 bases from J; bases unmatched to any gene: 6. The germline V gene encodes CDR1 SNHLY and CDR2 FYNNEI. The CDR3 sequence is CASSTDRVTGELFF. The CDR3 DNA sequence: TGTGCCAGCAGCACAGACAGGGTTACCGGGGAGCTGTTTTTT.